The 3 T cell receptor beta chains in this list originate from one sample, sequenced in a study of Ad26.COV2.S vaccination and SARS-CoV-2 variants (dated by TCRdb to the early 2020s). The treatment or condition label, as the study defines it: approximately 18 received Ad26.COV2.S at low or high dose, single or two shots; roughly 5 received placebo; per-sample allocation not given. For vaccine and placebo recipients, repertoires were sequenced using samples collected on day 63 after the first injection. Receptor amplification or capture employed the immunoSEQ multiplex PCR assay. TCRdb carries this immuneACCESS record with in-frame sequences only. Its versions omit some clonotypes, under half of them owing to an unresolved V gene in the studies checked, with the rest unexplained. For this sample there are about 350,000 clones; around 83% appear just once. The ten biggest clones cover 3.3% of the sample.

The starting material was peripheral blood, obtained in a trial of Ad26.COV2.S vaccine versus placebo. Receptors originate from a person aged 18-60 years who received the Ad26.COV2.S COVID-19 vaccine or a placebo.

The chain joins TRBV29-1 to TRBJ2-1, with 8 bases fitting TRBD1. The CDR3 length is 16 residues. Germline loops: CDR1 SQVTM, CDR2 ANQGSEA. The V and J ends lost 2 bases and 5 bases, in that order; junction bases with no gene match: 11. The CDR3 coding sequence is TGCAGCGTTGAAAGTTTTGGGACAGGTTATAACAATGAGCAGTTCTTC. Translating it yields CSVESFGTGYNNEQFF.

The chain has TRBV7-9 and TRBJ2-7, with unresolved D. Trimming removed 4 bases from V and 0 bases from J, with 7 bases in between. Germline lookup yields CDR1 SEHNR and CDR2 FQNEAQ (reference sequence). There are 13 residues in the CDR3. CDR3: CASSSESSYEQYF. The CDR3 bases are TGTGCCAGCAGCTCAGAGAGCTCCTACGAGCAGTACTTC.

The V and J genes are TRBV30 and TRBJ2-2; TRBD2 agrees at 13 bases. Trimming cost V 8 bases and J 7 bases; bases outside gene matches: 13. Germline V gene data show CDR1 as GTSNPN and CDR2 as SVGIG (reference sequence). The CDR3 runs 16 residues. The CDR3 DNA reads TGTGCCATCAAAACCGGGACTAGCGGGGAGGACGGGGAGCTGTTTTTT. This translates into CAIKTGTSGEDGELFF. The variable domain in full, with the rest retrieved from reference TRBV30 and TRBJ2-2, is SQTIHQWPATLVQPVGSPLSLECTVEGTSNPNLYWYRQAAGRGLQLLFYSVGIGQISSEVPQNLSASRPQDRQFILSSKKLLLSDSGFYLCAIKTGTSGEDGELFFGEGSRLTVL.